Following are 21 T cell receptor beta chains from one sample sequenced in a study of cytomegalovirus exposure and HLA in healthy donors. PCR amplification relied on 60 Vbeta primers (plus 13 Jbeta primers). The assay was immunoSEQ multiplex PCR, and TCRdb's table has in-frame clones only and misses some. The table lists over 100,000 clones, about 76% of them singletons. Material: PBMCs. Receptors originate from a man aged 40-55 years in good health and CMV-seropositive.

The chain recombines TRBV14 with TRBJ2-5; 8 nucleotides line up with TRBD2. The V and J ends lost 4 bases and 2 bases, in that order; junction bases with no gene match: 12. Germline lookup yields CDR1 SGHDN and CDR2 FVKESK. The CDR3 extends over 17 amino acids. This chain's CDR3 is CASSLYSSGGLQETQYF. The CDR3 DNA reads TGTGCCAGCAGCCTATACTCGTCGGGGGGGCTTCAAGAGACCCAGTACTTC.

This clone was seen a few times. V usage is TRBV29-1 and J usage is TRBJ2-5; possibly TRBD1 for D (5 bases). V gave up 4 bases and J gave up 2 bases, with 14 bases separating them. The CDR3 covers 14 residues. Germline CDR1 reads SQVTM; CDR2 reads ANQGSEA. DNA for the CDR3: TGCAGCGTTGGTCAAGGGGCCCTACAAGAGACCCAGTACTTC. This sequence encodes CSVGQGALQETQYF. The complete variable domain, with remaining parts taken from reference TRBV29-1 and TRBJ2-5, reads SAVISQKPSRDICQRGTSLTIQCQVDSQVTMMFWYRQQPGQSLTLIATANQGSEATYESGFVIDKFPISRPNLTFSTLTVSNMSPEDSSIYLCSVGQGALQETQYFGPGTRLLVL.

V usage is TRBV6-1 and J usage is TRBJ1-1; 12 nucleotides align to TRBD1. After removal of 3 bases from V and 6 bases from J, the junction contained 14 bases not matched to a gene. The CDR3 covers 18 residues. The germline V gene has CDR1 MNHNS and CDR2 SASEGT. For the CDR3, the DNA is TGTGCCAGCAGTGATCCATTAAGGGGACAGGGGGCAAGGGCTGAAGCTTTCTTT. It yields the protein CASSDPLRGQGARAEAFF.

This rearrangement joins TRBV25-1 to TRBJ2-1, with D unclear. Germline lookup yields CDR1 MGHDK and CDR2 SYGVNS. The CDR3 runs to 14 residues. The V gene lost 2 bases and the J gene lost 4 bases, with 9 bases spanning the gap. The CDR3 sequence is CASSEESLYNEQFF. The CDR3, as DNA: TGTGCCAGCAGTGAAGAGTCCCTGTACAATGAGCAGTTCTTC.

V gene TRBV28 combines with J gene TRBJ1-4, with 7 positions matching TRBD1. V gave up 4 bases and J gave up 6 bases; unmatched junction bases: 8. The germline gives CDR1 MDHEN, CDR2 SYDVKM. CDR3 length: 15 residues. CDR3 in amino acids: CASSSGQASYEKLFF. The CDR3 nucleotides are TGTGCCAGCAGTTCCGGACAGGCCTCCTATGAAAAACTGTTTTTT. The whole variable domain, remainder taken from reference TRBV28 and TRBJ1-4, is DVKVTQSSRYLVKRTGEKVFLECVQDMDHENMFWYRQDPGLGLRLIYFSYDVKMKEKGDIPEGYSVSREKKERFSLILESASTNQTSMYLCASSSGQASYEKLFFGSGTQLSVL.

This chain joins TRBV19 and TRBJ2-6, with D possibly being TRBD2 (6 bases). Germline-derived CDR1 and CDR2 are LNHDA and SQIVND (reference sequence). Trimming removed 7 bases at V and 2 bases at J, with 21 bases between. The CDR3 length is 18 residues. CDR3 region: CASTPGGARGTGANVLTF. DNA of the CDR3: TGTGCCAGTACTCCTGGCGGCGCCCGGGGGACTGGGGCCAACGTCCTGACTTTC.

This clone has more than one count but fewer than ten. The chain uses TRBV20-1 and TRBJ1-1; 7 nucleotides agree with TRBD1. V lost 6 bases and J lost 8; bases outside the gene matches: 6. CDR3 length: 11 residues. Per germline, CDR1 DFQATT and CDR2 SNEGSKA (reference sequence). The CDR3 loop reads CSAVQGREAFF. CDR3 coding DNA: TGCAGTGCGGTACAGGGGAGGGAAGCTTTCTTT.

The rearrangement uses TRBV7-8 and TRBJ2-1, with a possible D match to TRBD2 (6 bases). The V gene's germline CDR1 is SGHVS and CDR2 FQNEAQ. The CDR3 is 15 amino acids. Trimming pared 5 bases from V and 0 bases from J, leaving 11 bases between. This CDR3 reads CASSARESSYNEQFF. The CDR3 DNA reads TGTGCCAGCAGCGCACGGGAGAGCTCCTACAATGAGCAGTTCTTC.

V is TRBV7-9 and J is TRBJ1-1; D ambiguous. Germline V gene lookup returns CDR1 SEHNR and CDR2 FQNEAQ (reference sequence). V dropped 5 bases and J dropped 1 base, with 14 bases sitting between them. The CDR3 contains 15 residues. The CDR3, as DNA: TGTGCCAGCAGCCCAGGCCGGGGATGGAACACTGAAGCTTTCTTT. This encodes CASSPGRGWNTEAFF.

The CDR3 region is CASSYAGGGYGYTF. CDR3 nucleotides: TGTGCCAGCAGTTACGCGGGGGGAGGCTATGGCTACACCTTC. This sequence joins TRBV6-6 and TRBJ1-2, with D tentatively TRBD1 (5 bases). CDR3 length: 14 amino acids. The V end lost 2 bases, the J end lost 4 bases, and 11 bases lay between the germline ends. Germline V gene data show CDR1 as MNHNY and CDR2 as SVGAGI (reference sequence).

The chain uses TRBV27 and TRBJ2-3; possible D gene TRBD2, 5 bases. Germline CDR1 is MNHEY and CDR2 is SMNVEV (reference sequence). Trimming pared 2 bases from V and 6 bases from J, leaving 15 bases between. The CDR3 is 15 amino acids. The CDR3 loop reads CASSLEVARRDTQYF. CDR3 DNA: TGTGCCAGCAGTTTAGAGGTCGCCAGGAGGGATACGCAGTATTTT.

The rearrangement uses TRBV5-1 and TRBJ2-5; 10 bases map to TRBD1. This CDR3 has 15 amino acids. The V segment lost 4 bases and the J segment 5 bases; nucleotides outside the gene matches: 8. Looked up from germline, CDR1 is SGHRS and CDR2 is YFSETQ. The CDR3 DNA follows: TGCGCCAGCAGCGCGCGACAGGGGGCTAGGGAGACCCAGTACTTC. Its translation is CASSARQGARETQYF. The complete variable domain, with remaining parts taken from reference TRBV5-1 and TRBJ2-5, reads KAGVTQTPRYLIKTRGQQVTLSCSPISGHRSVSWYQQTPGQGLQFLFEYFSETQRNKGNFPGRFSGRQFSNSRSEMNVSTLELGDSALYLCASSARQGARETQYFGPGTRLLVL.

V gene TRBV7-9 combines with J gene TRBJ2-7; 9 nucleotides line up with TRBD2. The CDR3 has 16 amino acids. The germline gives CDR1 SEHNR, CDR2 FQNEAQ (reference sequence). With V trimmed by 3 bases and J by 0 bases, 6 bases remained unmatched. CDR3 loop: CASSFTRSGSSYEQYF. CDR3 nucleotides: TGTGCCAGCAGCTTCACGCGTAGCGGGAGCTCCTACGAGCAGTACTTC.

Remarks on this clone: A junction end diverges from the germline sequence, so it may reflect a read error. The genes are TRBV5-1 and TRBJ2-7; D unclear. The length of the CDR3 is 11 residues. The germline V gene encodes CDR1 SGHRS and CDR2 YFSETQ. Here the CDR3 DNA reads TGCGCCAGCAGCTTGCCAGGCAGCCTTGTCTTC. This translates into CASSLPGSLVF. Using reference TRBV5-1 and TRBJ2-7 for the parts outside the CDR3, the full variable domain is KAGVTQTPRYLIKTRGQQVTLSCSPISGHRSVSWYQQTPGQGLQFLFEYFSETQRNKGNFPGRFSGRQFSNSRSEMNVSTLELGDSALYLCASSLPGSLVFGPGTRLTVT.

Here the CDR3 DNA reads TGTGCCAGCAGCTCGTATAAGGGGGCTGGCAATCAGCCCCAGCATTTT. Translated, it gives CASSSYKGAGNQPQHF. The chain is built from TRBV7-9 and TRBJ1-5; 7 bases align to TRBD1. Germline loops: CDR1 SEHNR, CDR2 FQNEAQ (reference sequence). The CDR3 totals 16 residues. The junction had 8 bases not matched to a gene; V was cut back by 4 bases and J by 2 bases.

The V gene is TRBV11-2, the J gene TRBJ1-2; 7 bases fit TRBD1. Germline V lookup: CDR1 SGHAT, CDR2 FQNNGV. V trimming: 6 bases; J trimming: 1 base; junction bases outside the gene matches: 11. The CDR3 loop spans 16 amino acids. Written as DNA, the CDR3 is TGTGCCAGCAGTCGCACAAGGACAGGAGTTAACTATGGCTACACCTTC. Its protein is CASSRTRTGVNYGYTF. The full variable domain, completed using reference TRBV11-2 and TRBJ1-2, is EAGVAQSPRYKIIEKRQSVAFWCNPISGHATLYWYQQILGQGPKLLIQFQNNGVVDDSQLPKDRFSAERLKGVDSTLKIQPAKLEDSAVYLCASSRTRTGVNYGYTFGSGTRLTVV.

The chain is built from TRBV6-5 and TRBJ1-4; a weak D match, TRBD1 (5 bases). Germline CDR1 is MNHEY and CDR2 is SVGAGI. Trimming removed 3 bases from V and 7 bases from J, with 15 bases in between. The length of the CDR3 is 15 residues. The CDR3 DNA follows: TGTGCCAGCAGTTATCTGACAGAATTTCGTGAAAAACTGTTTTTT. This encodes CASSYLTEFREKLFF.

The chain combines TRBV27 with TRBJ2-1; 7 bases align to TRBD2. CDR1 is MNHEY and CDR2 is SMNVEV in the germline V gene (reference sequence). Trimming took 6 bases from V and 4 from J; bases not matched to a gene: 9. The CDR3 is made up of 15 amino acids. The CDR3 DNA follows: TGTGCCAGCAGCCGAAGCGGGGTCGTGTACAATGAGCAGTTCTTC. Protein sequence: CASSRSGVVYNEQFF.

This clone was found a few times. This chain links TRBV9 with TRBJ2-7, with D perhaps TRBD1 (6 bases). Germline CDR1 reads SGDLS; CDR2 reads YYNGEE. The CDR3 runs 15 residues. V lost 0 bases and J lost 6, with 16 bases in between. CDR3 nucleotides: TGTGCCAGCAGCGTAGCGGTCCAGGGGCAGGGCGAGCAGTACTTC. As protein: CASSVAVQGQGEQYF.

The chain's CDR3 is CASRPGGTNEKLFF. DNA for the CDR3: TGTGCCAGCAGGCCAGGGGGGACTAATGAAAAACTGTTTTTT. The chain recombines TRBV6-5 with TRBJ1-4; 7 nucleotides agree with TRBD1. The CDR3 sequence is 14 residues long. The germline V gene has CDR1 MNHEY and CDR2 SVGAGI. Trimming at V came to 6 bases and at J to 2 bases, leaving 3 bases not matched to a gene.

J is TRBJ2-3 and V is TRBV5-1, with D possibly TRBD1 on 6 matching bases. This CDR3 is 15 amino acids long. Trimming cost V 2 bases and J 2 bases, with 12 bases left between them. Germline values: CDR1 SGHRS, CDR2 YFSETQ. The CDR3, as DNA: TGCGCCAGCAGCTTCAGGGGTGGTATCACAGATACGCAGTATTTT. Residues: CASSFRGGITDTQYF.